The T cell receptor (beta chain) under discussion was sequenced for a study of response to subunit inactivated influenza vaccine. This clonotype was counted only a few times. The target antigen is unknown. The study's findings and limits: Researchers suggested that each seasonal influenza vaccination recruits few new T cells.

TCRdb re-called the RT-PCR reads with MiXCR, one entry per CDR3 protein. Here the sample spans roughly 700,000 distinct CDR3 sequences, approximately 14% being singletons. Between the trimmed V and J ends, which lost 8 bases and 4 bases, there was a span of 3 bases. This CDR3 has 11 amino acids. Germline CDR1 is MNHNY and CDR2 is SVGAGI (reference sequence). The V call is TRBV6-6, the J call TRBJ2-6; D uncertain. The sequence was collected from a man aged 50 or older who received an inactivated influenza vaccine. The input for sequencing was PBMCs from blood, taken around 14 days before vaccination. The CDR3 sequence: CASRGANVLTF. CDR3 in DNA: TGTGCCAGCCGGGGGGCCAACGTCCTGACTTTC.